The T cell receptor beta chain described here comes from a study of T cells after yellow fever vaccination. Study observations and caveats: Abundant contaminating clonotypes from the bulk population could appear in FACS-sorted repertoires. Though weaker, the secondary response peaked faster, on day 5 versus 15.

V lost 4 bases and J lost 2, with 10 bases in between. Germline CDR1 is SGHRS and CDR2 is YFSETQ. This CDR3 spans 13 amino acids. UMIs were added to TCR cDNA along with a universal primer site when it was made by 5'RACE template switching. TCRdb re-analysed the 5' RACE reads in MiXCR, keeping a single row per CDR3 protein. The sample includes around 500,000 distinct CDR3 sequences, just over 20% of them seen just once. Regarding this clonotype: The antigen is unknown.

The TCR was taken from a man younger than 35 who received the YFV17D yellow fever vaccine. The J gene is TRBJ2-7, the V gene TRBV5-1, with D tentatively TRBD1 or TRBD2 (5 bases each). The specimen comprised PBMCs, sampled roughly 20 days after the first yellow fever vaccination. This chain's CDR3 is CASSPSGPYEQYF. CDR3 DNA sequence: TGCGCCAGCAGCCCCTCGGGGCCCTACGAGCAGTACTTC.